This is a list of T cell receptor beta chains from one sample in a study of T cells after yellow fever vaccination. TCRdb called the 5' RACE reads again in MiXCR, with one record for every CDR3 protein. Found here are approximately 85,000 distinct CDR3 sequences, more than 10% of them singletons; the top ten hold approximately 23%. Sequences were derived from CD8+ T cells not binding an NS4B(214-222) dextramer, sorted from PBMCs, sampled less than 25 days after the first yellow fever vaccination. The receptors here all came from a man younger than 35 who received the YFV17D yellow fever vaccine. The CDR3 runs from the conserved cysteine through the conserved F or W. D genes are given only for firm matches. The listing skips clone size in some rows; elsewhere it reads once, few, many or a size class.

j_gene	abundance	d_gene	v_gene	len	CDR3nt	CDR3aa
TRBJ2-2	.	TRBD1	TRBV11-3	15	TGTGCCAGCAGCCCCCTGGGACAGGGCGCCGGGGAGCTGTTTTTT	CASSPLGQGAGELFF
TRBJ2-2	few	.	TRBV4-1	13	TGCGCCAGCAGCCAAGGGCTCGGCGGGGAGCTGTTTTTT	CASSQGLGGELFF
TRBJ2-3	.	TRBD1	TRBV4-1	14	TGCGCCAGCAGCCCTCGGACAGGGTCAGATACGCAGTATTTT	CASSPRTGSDTQYF
TRBJ1-1	.	TRBD1	TRBV7-9	14	TGTGCCAGCAGCCCCCTGGACAGGGAACCAGAAGCTTTCTTT	CASSPLDREPEAFF
TRBJ1-2	.	.	TRBV20-1	13	TGCAGTGCTAGGAGGGGGGATGTGGCTGGCTACACCTTC	CSARRGDVAGYTF
TRBJ1-5	few	.	TRBV10-3	17	TGTGCCATCAGTGATCCCGTGGTACAGCCTAGCAATCAGCCCCAGCATTTT	CAISDPVVQPSNQPQHF
TRBJ2-5	.	TRBD1	TRBV15	17	TGTGCCACCAGCAGAGAGGGACAGGCCCCCTTCCAAGAGACCCAGTACTTC	CATSREGQAPFQETQYF
TRBJ2-2	few	.	TRBV11-2	15	TGTGCCAGCAGCTTAGAACAGGGACCCACCGGGGAGCTGTTTTTT	CASSLEQGPTGELFF
TRBJ1-3	few	.	TRBV9	15	TGTGCCAGCAGCGAGGAAGTCTTCTCTGGAAACACCATATATTTT	CASSEEVFSGNTIYF
TRBJ1-5	few	.	TRBV4-1	15	TGCGCCAGCAGCCGTTCAGGAGAGGACAATCAGCCCCAGCATTTT	CASSRSGEDNQPQHF